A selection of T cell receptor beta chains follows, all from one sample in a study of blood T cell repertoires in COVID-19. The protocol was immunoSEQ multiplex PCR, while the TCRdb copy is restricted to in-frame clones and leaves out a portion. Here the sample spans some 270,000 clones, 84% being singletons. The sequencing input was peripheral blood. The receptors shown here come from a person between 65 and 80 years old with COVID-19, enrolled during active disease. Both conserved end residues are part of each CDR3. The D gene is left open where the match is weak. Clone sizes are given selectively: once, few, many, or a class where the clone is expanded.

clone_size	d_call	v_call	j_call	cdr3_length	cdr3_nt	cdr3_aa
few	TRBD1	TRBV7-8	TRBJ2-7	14	TGTGCCAGCAGCTTAATTTCAGGGGGTATTGAGCAGTACTTC	CASSLISGGIEQYF
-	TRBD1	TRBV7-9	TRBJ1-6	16	TGTGCCAGCAGCAGCCTAGGGGGCAGGAGTAATTCACCCCTCCACTTT	CASSSLGGRSNSPLHF
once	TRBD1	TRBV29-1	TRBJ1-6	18	TGCAGCCCCATTCCCCCAAGGACAGGCCGACTTCTAAATTCACCCCTCCACTTT	CSPIPPRTGRLLNSPLHF
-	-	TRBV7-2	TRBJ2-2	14	TGTGCCAGCAGCTTTGGACATAACACCGGGGAGCTGTTTTTT	CASSFGHNTGELFF
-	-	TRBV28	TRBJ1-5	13	TGTGCCAGTCTTGGGGGCTTCGCTCAGCCCCAGCATTTT	CASLGGFAQPQHF
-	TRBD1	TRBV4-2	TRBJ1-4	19	TGTGCCAGCAGCCACCCCCCACAGGGGCAGGGGGCAACTAATGAAAAACTGTTTTTT	CASSHPPQGQGATNEKLFF
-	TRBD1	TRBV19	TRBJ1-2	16	TGTGCCAGTAGTATAGTAGGACAGGGGAGTCTTGGTGGCTACACCTTC	CASSIVGQGSLGGYTF
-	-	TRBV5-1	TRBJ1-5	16	TGCGCCAGCAGCCCGATGGGGGGACCCATCAGCCAGCCCCAGCATTTT	CASSPMGGPISQPQHF
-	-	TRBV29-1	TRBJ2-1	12	TGCAGCGTTCCCTACTCCTACAATGAGCAGTTCTTC	CSVPYSYNEQFF
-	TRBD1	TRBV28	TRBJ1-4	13	TGTGCCAGCGGGACAGCTTCCAATGAAAAACTGTTTTTT	CASGTASNEKLFF
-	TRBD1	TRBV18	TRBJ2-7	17	TGTGCCAGCTCAGTCTACTCCCCAGGGGGCATTCTCTTCGAGCAGTACTTC	CASSVYSPGGILFEQYF
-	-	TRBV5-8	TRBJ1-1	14	TGTGCCAGCAGCCGGTGGGGACAGAACACTGAAGCTTTCTTT	CASSRWGQNTEAFF
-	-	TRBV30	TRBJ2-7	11	TGTGCCTGGATCTCAGGGTACGAGCAGTACTTC	CAWISGYEQYF
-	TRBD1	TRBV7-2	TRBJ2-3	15	TGTGCCAGCACCCCCGGGACAGTAAGCACAGATACGCAGTATTTT	CASTPGTVSTDTQYF
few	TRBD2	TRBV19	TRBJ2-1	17	TGTGCCAGTAGTATTACTAGCGGGGCCAGCTCCTACAATGAGCAGTTCTTC	CASSITSGASSYNEQFF
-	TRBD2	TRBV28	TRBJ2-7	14	TGTGCCAGCACGTGGGCTAGCGGATCCTACGAGCAGTACTTC	CASTWASGSYEQYF
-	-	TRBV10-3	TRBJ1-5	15	TGTGCCATCAGTGAGGCGGATTATAGCAATCAGCCCCAGCATTTT	CAISEADYSNQPQHF
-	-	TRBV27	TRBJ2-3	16	TGTGCCAGCAGTTTACTGAGCGCCCATAGCACAGATACGCAGTATTTT	CASSLLSAHSTDTQYF
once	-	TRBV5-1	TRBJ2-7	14	TGCGCCAGCAGCTTAAATCAACAGAAATACGAGCAGTACTTC	CASSLNQQKYEQYF
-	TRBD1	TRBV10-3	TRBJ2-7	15	TGTGCCATCAGTGAGGGACAGGGGATTTATAACGAGCAGTACTTC	CAISEGQGIYNEQYF
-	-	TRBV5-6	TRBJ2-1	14	TGTGCCAGCAGCTTAGAAACAGAAATCAATGAGCAGTTCTTC	CASSLETEINEQFF
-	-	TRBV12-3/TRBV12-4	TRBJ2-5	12	TGTGCCAGCAGTTTACTAGACGGGACCCAGTACTTC	CASSLLDGTQYF
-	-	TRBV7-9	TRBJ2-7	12	TGTGCCAGCAACGGACCGGGGTCAGAGCAGTACTTC	CASNGPGSEQYF
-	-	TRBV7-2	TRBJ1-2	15	TGTGCCAGCAGCTTAGTAGGGGAAGGAAACTATGGCTACACCTTC	CASSLVGEGNYGYTF
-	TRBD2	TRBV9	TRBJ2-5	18	TGTGCCAGCAGCCCCGCGGGGACTAGCGGGAGTGGTGGGGAGACCCAGTACTTC	CASSPAGTSGSGGETQYF
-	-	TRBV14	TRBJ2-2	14	TGTGCCAGCCAAGCCAAGCCCAACACCGGGGAGCTGTTTTTT	CASQAKPNTGELFF
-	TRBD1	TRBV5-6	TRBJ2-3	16	TGTGCCAGCAGCTTGGAATTCCGGACAGGGAAAGATACGCAGTATTTT	CASSLEFRTGKDTQYF
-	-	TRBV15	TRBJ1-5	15	TGTGCCACCAGCAGAAGGGACAATCGTAATCAGCCCCAGCATTTT	CATSRRDNRNQPQHF
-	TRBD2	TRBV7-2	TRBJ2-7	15	TGTGCCAGCAGCTGGGGGACTAGCGGGAACTACGAGCAGTACTTC	CASSWGTSGNYEQYF
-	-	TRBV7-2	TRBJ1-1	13	TGTGCCAGCAGCTCAGACAGAAACACTGAAGCTTTCTTT	CASSSDRNTEAFF
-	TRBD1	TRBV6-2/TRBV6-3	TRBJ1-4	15	TGTGCCAGCAGTTACGCCACAGGGGTTCGGGGAAAACTGTTTTTT	CASSYATGVRGKLFF
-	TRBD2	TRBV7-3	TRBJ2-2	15	TGTGCCAGCAGCTTCCAAGCGGGGGGTACCGGGGAGCTGTTTTTT	CASSFQAGGTGELFF
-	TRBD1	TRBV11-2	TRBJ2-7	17	TGTGCCAGCAGCGTTACCCCGTCAAAGGGGGCGGCCTACGAGCAGTACTTC	CASSVTPSKGAAYEQYF
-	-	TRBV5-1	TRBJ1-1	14	TGCGCCAGCAGGTATGGAGAGGGGAACACTGAAGCTTTCTTT	CASRYGEGNTEAFF
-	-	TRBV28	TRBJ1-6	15	TGTGCCAGCAGTTCCCCGGCCCCGAGGGCTTCACCCCTCCACTTT	CASSSPAPRASPLHF
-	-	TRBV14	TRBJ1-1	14	TGTGCCAGCAGCCAAGGGGCAGCTAACACTGAAGCTTTCTTT	CASSQGAANTEAFF
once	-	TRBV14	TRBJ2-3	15	TGTGCCAGCAGCCACCGCACAGGGAGCACAGATACGCAGTATTTT	CASSHRTGSTDTQYF
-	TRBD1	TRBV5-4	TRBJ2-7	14	TGTGCCAGCAGCTCGGGACAGAGCTACTACGAGCAGTACTTC	CASSSGQSYYEQYF
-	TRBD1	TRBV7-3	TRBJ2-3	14	TGTGCCAGCAGCTTAGGGACAGACACAGATACGCAGTATTTT	CASSLGTDTDTQYF
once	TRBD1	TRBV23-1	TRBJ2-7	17	TGCGCCAGCAGTCAATCTGCTTCCGGGACAGGGGTTTCGGAGCAGTACTTC	CASSQSASGTGVSEQYF
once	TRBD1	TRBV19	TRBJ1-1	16	TGTGCCAGTAGTATCCCCACAGGGGGCGTTAACACTGAAGCTTTCTTT	CASSIPTGGVNTEAFF
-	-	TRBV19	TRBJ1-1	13	TGTGCCACGTTCCGGGGGGCCGCCGCTGGTGCTTTCTTT	CATFRGAAAGAFF
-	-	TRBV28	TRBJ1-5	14	TGTGCCAGCAGTTTAGGGGGGGGGTTGAGGCCCCAGCATTTT	CASSLGGGLRPQHF
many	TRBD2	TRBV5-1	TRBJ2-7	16	TGCGCCAGCAGCTACGGACTAGCGGGAGGGCTCTACGAGCAGTACTTC	CASSYGLAGGLYEQYF
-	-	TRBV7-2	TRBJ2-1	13	TGTGCCAGCGGTTCCCGGGAGAACAATGAGCAGTTCTTC	CASGSRENNEQFF
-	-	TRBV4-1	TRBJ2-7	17	TGCGCCAGCAGCCAACCCCAGGGGGCGGGAGTGATCTACGAGCAGTACTTC	CASSQPQGAGVIYEQYF
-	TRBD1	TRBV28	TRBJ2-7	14	TGTGCCAGCAGCCCCGGGACAGGGGGTTACGAGCAGTACTTC	CASSPGTGGYEQYF
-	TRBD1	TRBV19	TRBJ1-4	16	TGTGCCAGTAGCGACAGGCCCAGGGGGCAGCGGGAAAAACTGTTTTTT	CASSDRPRGQREKLFF
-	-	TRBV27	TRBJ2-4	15	TGTGCCAGCAGCAATTTGGGGCCAGCCCAAAACATTCAGTACTTC	CASSNLGPAQNIQYF
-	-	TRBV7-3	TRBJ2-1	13	TGTGCCAGCAGCCTCGGGTGGTCCAATGAGCAGTTCTTC	CASSLGWSNEQFF
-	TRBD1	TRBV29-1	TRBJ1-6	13	TGCAGCGTTAAGACAGGGGGGAATTCACCCCTCCACTTT	CSVKTGGNSPLHF
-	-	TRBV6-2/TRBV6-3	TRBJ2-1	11	TGTGCCAGCAGCAATCCCACTAGCCAGTTCTTC	CASSNPTSQFF
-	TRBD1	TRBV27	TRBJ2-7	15	TGTGCCAGCAGGACATGGGACAGGACAACCTACGAGCAGTACTTC	CASRTWDRTTYEQYF
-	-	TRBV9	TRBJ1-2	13	TGTGCCAGCAGCGTAGGACAGAACTATGGCTACACCTTC	CASSVGQNYGYTF
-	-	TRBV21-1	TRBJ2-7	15	TGTGCCAGCAGCAAAGTCTTCGGTCTTGAGTACGAGCAGTACTTC	CASSKVFGLEYEQYF